The T cell receptor beta chain described here comes from a study of Ad26.COV2.S vaccination and SARS-CoV-2 variants (dated by TCRdb to the early 2020s). Concerning the study at large: Vaccine-arm donors came from COV1001, a multicentre, randomized, double-blind, placebo-controlled phase I-IIa trial of Ad26.COV2.S in healthy adults. The TCR-sequenced set comprised around 30 samples: some 20 Ad26.COV2.S vaccine recipients, 5 placebo recipients and 8 SARS-CoV-2 convalescent individuals. Ad26.COV2.S was administered intramuscularly at a dose of 5x10^10 or 1x10^11 viral particles, either as one shot or as two shots given 56 days apart. The specificity and breadth of SARS-CoV-2-reactive T cell receptors after Ad26.COV2.S vaccination were assessed by TCRbeta repertoire sequencing. Trial participants were randomized into five groups of five: low-dose or high-dose Ad26.COV2.S given once or twice, or placebo on both occasions. Throughout the experiments and outcome assessment, investigators stayed blinded to trial group allocation. What the work shows at the level of the full study, not this receptor alone: The study lacked the statistical power to compare responses across vaccine doses or regimens. Substantial breadth of spike-specific CD8+ and CD4+ T cell responses was reported after vaccination. Non-spike TCR breadth was comparable between vaccine and placebo recipients, consistent with the vaccine containing only spike. According to the authors, total T cell responses may have been underestimated by the TCR breadth and depth analyses. Spike-specific TCR breadth was higher in Ad26.COV2.S recipients than in placebo recipients (P = 0.0014).

The immunoSEQ Assay was used to sequence TCRbeta CDR3 regions. After extraction, genomic DNA underwent amplification by bias-controlled multiplex PCR, followed by high-throughput sequencing. Concerning the study's data processing: To quantify the absolute abundance of every unique TCRbeta CDR3 region, sequences were collapsed and filtered. T cell fraction was estimated by normalizing TCRbeta template counts to usable DNA, with usable DNA measured through amplification of reference genes found in all nucleated cells. Repertoire TCRs were annotated as SARS-CoV-2-specific by exact matching of V gene, CDR3 amino acid sequence and J gene to a known reactive TCR set. The reference SARS-CoV-2 TCR set was derived from MIRA and filtered for enrichment in COVID-19-positive ImmuneCODE repertoires, a step that removed public or cross-reactive TCRs. Drawing on the MIRA antigens, annotated TCRs were analysed further at the level of specific ORF or position within ORF. Breadth was defined as annotated unique rearrangements over total unique productive rearrangements; depth was the summed frequency of those rearrangements. Group comparisons of TCR breadth used two-sided Wilcoxon rank-sum tests. TCRdb limited this immuneACCESS table to in-frame rearrangements with V and J called. A share of clones is missing; checked studies link under half to unresolved V genes, and the rest is unexplained. V and J calls and clone size come straight from that table; D and trimming were deduced from the DNA. This sample holds 200,000 to 250,000 clones; 70% to 90% were observed only once. Of the sample, roughly a tenth is held by the ten largest clones.

The germline V gene yields ENHRY for CDR1 and SYGVKD for CDR2. Trimming costs V 4 bases and J 5 bases, and their ends lie 20 bases apart. The CDR3 holds 16 amino acids from the cysteine to the phenylalanine. Of all the DNA, just the CDR3 is kept, 48 bases in frame from base 1. The sample's treatment or condition label is to be understood as: over 15 received Ad26.COV2.S at low or high dose, single or two shots; 5 received placebo; per-sample allocation not given. For vaccine and placebo recipients, repertoires were sequenced using samples collected on day 63 after the first injection. In Cohort 1b, more than 20 adults aged 18-55 years were enrolled at a single site in Boston, USA, between 29 July and 7 August 2020. As a vaccine, Ad26.COV2.S was a replication-incompetent adenovirus type 26 vector that expressed a prefusion-stabilized SARS-CoV-2 spike protein derived from the original Wuhan strain.

Details on this clone: Its antigen specificity is not known. The input lacks base qualities; no much larger clone sits a single base away.

This TCR came from a person aged 18-60 years who received the Ad26.COV2.S COVID-19 vaccine or a placebo. Recombination connected TRBV10-3 to TRBJ2-5; the D region possibly corresponds to TRBD2 (6 bases align). Sequences were derived from peripheral blood, sampled in a trial of Ad26.COV2.S vaccine versus placebo. At the DNA level, the sequence is TGTGCCATCAGTGCGGGGGAGAACGCGTATGCGGAGACCCAGTACTTC. The translation is CAISAGENAYAETQYF.